The 8 T cell receptor beta chains below come from one sample, sequenced in a study of vaccination and CD4 T cells after COVID-19. Scientists ran DNA taken from cultured CD4+ T cells through the Oncomine TCR Beta short-read assay for sequencing. CD4+ T cells were cultured, and genomic DNA was extracted from them. TCRdb recomputed calls from the PCR reads with MiXCR, one row per CDR3 protein. In the table there are fewer than 7,000 distinct CDR3 sequences, about 30% of which are singletons. Noted treatment: approximately 10-day PBMC culture with coronavirus spike peptide pools or control peptides (ViraFEST assay). Ahead of the COVID-19 pandemic (2011-2018), the CD4+ T cells of the unexposed donor were collected. Antigens of these TCRs are unknown. The sample comprised CD4+ T cells from blood, cultured in vitro. The receptors shown here come from a human donor in good health.

This chain uses TRBV20-1 with TRBJ2-1; the D is unclear. V lost 7 bases and J 7 bases, leaving 5 bases between the germline ends. Germline loops: CDR1 DFQATT, CDR2 SNEGSKA (reference sequence). This CDR3 is built from 9 residues. CDR3 nucleotides: TGCAGTGTGGGTAATGAGCAGTTCTTC. Translated: CSVGNEQFF.

V and J are TRBV24-1 and TRBJ2-5; tentative D call: TRBD2 (5 bases). Germline V gives CDR1 KGHDR, CDR2 SFDVKD. The CDR3 has 11 residues. V was pared by 9 bases and J by 4 bases, with 8 bases between. Here the CDR3 DNA reads TGTGCCACCGGGGAGTTAGAGACCCAGTACTTC. It codes for CATGELETQYF.

This clonotype has more than one count but fewer than ten. The chain is built from TRBV30 and TRBJ1-2; TRBD1 matches 8 bases. This CDR3 is built from 12 residues. Trimming took 3 bases from V and 5 from J; bases not matched to a gene: 2. Looked up from germline, CDR1 is GTSNPN and CDR2 is SVGIG (reference sequence). The CDR3 sequence is CAWSRQGYGYTF. DNA of the CDR3: TGTGCCTGGAGCAGACAGGGGTATGGCTACACCTTC.

This clonotype was seen a few times. This chain links TRBV7-8 with TRBJ2-5; the match to TRBD2 covers 13 bases. CDR1 SGHVS and CDR2 FQNEAQ come from the germline V gene. Unmatched junction bases numbered 4, after V lost 2 bases and J lost 10 bases. The CDR3 runs 14 residues. The CDR3 reads CASSLRTSGSDQYF. For the CDR3, the DNA is TGTGCCAGCAGCTTACGGACTAGCGGGAGCGACCAGTACTTC.

The chain uses TRBV9 and TRBJ2-1; possibly TRBD1 for D (7 bases). The CDR3 spans 16 residues. The germline CDR1 and CDR2 sequences are SGDLS and YYNGEE. V dropped 0 bases and J dropped 9 bases, with 19 bases sitting between them. The CDR3 reads CASSVGAGGLVTEQFF. The CDR3, as DNA: TGTGCCAGCAGCGTAGGGGCAGGGGGGCTAGTTACTGAGCAGTTCTTC.

V gene TRBV20-1 combines with J gene TRBJ2-3; TRBD2 agrees at 15 bases. In germline, CDR1 is DFQATT, CDR2 SNEGSKA (reference sequence). J gave up 4 bases and V 3 bases, and 2 bases lay outside the gene matches. The CDR3 contains 15 residues. This chain's CDR3 is CSARRTSGRADTQYF. The CDR3 DNA reads as TGCAGTGCTAGGCGGACTAGCGGGAGGGCAGATACGCAGTATTTT.

V is TRBV12-3 or TRBV12-4 and J is TRBJ1-2; D ambiguous. V was shortened by 5 bases and J by 5 bases, with 12 bases between the two germline ends. This CDR3 is 13 amino acids long. CDR3 nucleotides: TGTGCCAGCAGTCCATCGGACGGATATGGCTACACCTTC. Translated, it gives CASSPSDGYGYTF.

In the case of this clonotype: A junction end diverges from the germline sequence, so it may reflect a read error. The chain links TRBV27 to TRBJ2-7; no clear D gene. The CDR3 is 11 residues long. Germline values: CDR1 MNHEY, CDR2 SMNVEV (reference sequence). Here the CDR3 reads CVSSRLYEQYF. The CDR3 DNA reads as TGTGTCAGCAGTCGTCTATACGAGCAGTACTTC.